This passage covers 21 T cell receptor beta chains from one sample sequenced in a study of beta chain features in type 1 diabetes. Sequencing targeted expressed TCRB transcripts, as all isolated RNA had been reverse transcribed. Here immunoSEQ multiplex PCR was the method, and the copy in TCRdb shows in-frame clones only, minus some. The sample includes 350,000 to 450,000 clones, about 12% of them seen just once. Broader study findings: A moderate, significant TCRB CDR3 shortening appeared in type 1 diabetes across four CD4+ subsets.

Antigens of these TCRs are unknown. What was sequenced was naive CD4+ T cells from blood. The receptors stem from a young woman with type 1 diabetes.

This chain uses TRBV27 with TRBJ1-2; a weak D match, TRBD1 (6 bases). The CDR3 has 14 amino acids. V lost 5 bases and J lost 5, with 15 bases in between. Germline CDR1 and CDR2: MNHEY and SMNVEV (reference sequence). CDR3 residues: CASSTRTDPYGYTF. The CDR3 region has the DNA TGTGCCAGCAGTACCCGGACAGACCCATATGGCTACACCTTC.

This rearrangement joins TRBV28 to TRBJ2-7, with a possible D match to TRBD1 (6 bases). The germline V gene has CDR1 MDHEN and CDR2 SYDVKM. Trimming removed 1 base from V and 3 bases from J, with 10 bases in between. This CDR3 has 14 residues. The CDR3 sequence: CASSLYSGVYEQYF. The DNA of the CDR3 is TGTGCCAGCAGTTTATATTCAGGGGTCTACGAGCAGTACTTC.

This clone was detected only a few times. The gene calls are TRBV6-5 and TRBJ2-5; D remains ambiguous. The CDR3 loop spans 13 amino acids. V lost 6 bases and J lost 5, with 13 bases in between. CDR1 MNHEY and CDR2 SVGAGI come from the germline V gene. CDR3: CASRPTTRETQYF. CDR3 coding DNA: TGTGCCAGCAGGCCTACCACGCGCGAGACCCAGTACTTC.

This chain joins TRBV18 and TRBJ2-3, with D perhaps TRBD2 (5 bases). V dropped 2 bases and J dropped 6 bases, with 15 bases sitting between them. From germline, CDR1 is KGHSH and CDR2 LQKENI. CDR3 length: 15 amino acids. The CDR3 DNA reads TGTGCCAGCTCACCAGCGCAGCCGGGGTTCGATACGCAGTATTTT. Its translation: CASSPAQPGFDTQYF.

This clone appeared a few times. The rearrangement uses TRBV6-4 and TRBJ1-2, with 8 bases aligning to TRBD1. J was trimmed by 2 bases and V by 4 bases; bases with no gene match: 6. The length of the CDR3 is 15 residues. The germline gives CDR1 MRHNA, CDR2 SNTAGT. The CDR3 coding sequence is TGTGCCAGCAGTGCCGGGACAGGTCTGAACTATGGCTACACCTTC. Protein product: CASSAGTGLNYGYTF.

The chain joins TRBV5-6 to TRBJ1-5, with 9 bases aligning to TRBD1. V gave up 0 bases and J gave up 10 bases; unmatched junction bases: 8. The CDR3 length is 15 residues. CDR1 and CDR2 from the germline V gene are SGHDT and YYEEEE. CDR3 protein: CASSLAQGAGRPQHF. The CDR3 bases are TGTGCCAGCAGCTTGGCACAGGGGGCCGGGAGACCCCAGCATTTT.

This clone turned up a few times. The chain employs TRBV10-3 and TRBJ2-1; TRBD2 is a possible D gene (6 bases). This CDR3 has 10 amino acids. Germline V CDR1 and CDR2: ENHRY, SYGVKD. Trimming shortened V by 10 bases and J by 7 bases, and 8 bases separated the two germline ends. As DNA, the CDR3 is TGTGCCAGCGGAGGGAATGAGCAGTTCTTC. It is translated as CASGGNEQFF.

This clone was seen only a few times. The chain joins TRBV27 to TRBJ1-5, with D tentatively TRBD1 (5 bases). V shed 0 bases and J shed 8 bases, with 11 bases lying between them. Germline V CDR1 and CDR2: MNHEY, SMNVEV (reference sequence). The CDR3 has 14 residues. The CDR3 DNA sequence: TGTGCCAGCAGTTTATCCCAGGGTTGGGAGCCCCAGCATTTT. Residues: CASSLSQGWEPQHF.

J is TRBJ2-7 and V is TRBV7-9, with D unclear. V shed 5 bases and J shed 7 bases, with 9 bases lying between them. The CDR3 is 11 amino acids. Germline assignment: CDR1 SEHNR and CDR2 FQNEAQ (reference sequence). The CDR3 loop reads CASSPSSEQYF. In DNA form, the CDR3 reads TGTGCCAGCAGCCCGTCGAGTGAGCAGTACTTC.

The rearrangement links TRBV6-4 to TRBJ2-3; D unclear. The CDR3 has 16 residues. The ends were cut back, 6 bases at V and 0 bases at J, with 16 bases in the middle. Germline-derived CDR1 and CDR2 are MRHNA and SNTAGT. This chain's CDR3 is CASSVKAGRSTDTQYF. As DNA, the CDR3 is TGTGCCAGCAGCGTCAAGGCAGGCCGAAGCACAGATACGCAGTATTTT.

This clone was seen only a few times. The genes are TRBV14 and TRBJ1-1; D gene unclear. The V end lost 5 bases, the J end lost 0 bases, and 7 bases lay between the germline ends. Germline loops: CDR1 SGHDN, CDR2 FVKESK. The CDR3 is 13 residues long. CDR3 residues: CASSLSLNTEAFF. DNA of the CDR3: TGTGCCAGCAGCTTAAGCCTGAACACTGAAGCTTTCTTT.

Only a few counts were recorded for this clone. V gene TRBV29-1 combines with J gene TRBJ2-5; 8 bases are a match to TRBD1. Germline CDR1 is SQVTM and CDR2 is ANQGSEA. The CDR3 spans 14 residues. V shed 3 bases and J 6 bases; nucleotides not matched to a gene: 9. For the CDR3, the DNA is TGCAGCGTTGAGTTCAGGGGGCGCATAAAGACCCAGTACTTC. Translated, it gives CSVEFRGRIKTQYF.

V usage is TRBV18 and J usage is TRBJ2-2; 7 bases are a match to TRBD2. Germline V lookup: CDR1 KGHSH, CDR2 LQKENI. This CDR3 has 16 amino acids. With V trimmed by 3 bases and J by 3 bases, 7 bases remained unmatched. CDR3 in amino acids: CASSPRGGADTGELFF. CDR3 DNA sequence: TGTGCCAGCTCACCGCGGGGAGGGGCCGACACCGGGGAGCTGTTTTTT.

The chain has TRBV7-2 and TRBJ2-7; 8 bases agree with TRBD2. Germline assignment: CDR1 SGHTA and CDR2 FQGNSA. V dropped 4 bases and J dropped 7; count of bases not matched to a gene: 6. The CDR3 loop spans 13 amino acids. CDR3 protein: CASSSGLAGEQYF. As DNA, the CDR3 is TGTGCCAGCAGCTCTGGACTAGCCGGGGAGCAGTACTTC.

In its sample, this clone was seen a few times. The gene calls are TRBV10-2 and TRBJ2-7; 7 nucleotides line up with TRBD2. This CDR3 is built from 15 residues. CDR1 is WSHSY, CDR2 SAAADI, per germline. V shed 7 bases, J shed 5 bases, and the junction held 14 bases outside the gene matches. CDR3 amino acids: CASTWASGYGNEQYF. In DNA form, the CDR3 reads TGCGCCAGCACTTGGGCTAGCGGATACGGGAACGAGCAGTACTTC.

A remark on this clone: One junction end disagrees with the germline gene, perhaps due to a read error. The V gene is TRBV4-3, the J gene TRBJ1-4; 7 nucleotides line up with TRBD1. The CDR3 loop spans 15 amino acids. The germline V gene has CDR1 LGHNA and CDR2 YSLEER. CDR3 coding DNA: TGCGCCAGCAGAAGTGCTGGGACAGTAAATGGAAAACTGTTTTTT. Its protein product is CASRSAGTVNGKLFF.

J is TRBJ2-3 and V is TRBV10-3, with 8 bases lining up with TRBD2. After removal of 8 bases from V and 4 bases from J, the junction contained 8 bases not matched to a gene. CDR1 and CDR2 (germline): ENHRY, SYGVKD. This CDR3 is built from 14 residues. The CDR3 region is CAIRRPGRADTQYF. The CDR3 DNA reads TGTGCCATCCGTCGTCCCGGGAGGGCAGATACGCAGTATTTT.

This clone came up a few times. V is TRBV6-5 and J is TRBJ2-3; 7 bases are shared with TRBD1. The ends lost 4 bases at V and 4 bases at J; junction bases unmatched: 5. The CDR3 consists of 14 residues. Germline V gives CDR1 MNHEY, CDR2 SVGAGI. CDR3: CASSLTGVADTQYF. The CDR3 nucleotides read TGTGCCAGCAGTTTAACAGGGGTGGCAGATACGCAGTATTTT.

CDR3 sequence: CSVRQNNEQFF. Here the CDR3 DNA reads TGCAGCGTTAGACAGAACAATGAGCAGTTCTTC. V usage is TRBV29-1 and J usage is TRBJ2-1; perhaps TRBD1 as D (5 bases). Between the trimmed V and J ends, which lost 5 bases and 5 bases, there was a span of 7 bases. CDR1 and CDR2 (germline): SQVTM, ANQGSEA. The length of the CDR3 is 11 residues.

The chain carries TRBV4-1 and TRBJ1-4; tentatively, D is TRBD1 (6 bases). Germline-derived CDR1 and CDR2 are MGHRA and YSYEKL. V was clipped by 1 base and J by 8 bases, with 17 bases between them. The CDR3 runs 16 residues. Here the CDR3 reads CASSQGGGAAWEKLFF. In nucleotides, the CDR3 is TGCGCCAGCAGCCAAGGCGGGGGCGCGGCTTGGGAAAAACTGTTTTTT.

The rearrangement links TRBV9 to TRBJ2-1, with 12 bases fitting TRBD2. Trimming cost V 6 bases and J 9 bases; bases outside gene matches: 22. This CDR3 has 19 amino acids. In germline, CDR1 is SGDLS, CDR2 YYNGEE. CDR3 in amino acids: CASNRIPLAGGAPGGEQFF. The CDR3 nucleotides read TGTGCCAGCAACCGAATTCCCCTAGCGGGGGGGGCCCCGGGAGGTGAGCAGTTCTTC.